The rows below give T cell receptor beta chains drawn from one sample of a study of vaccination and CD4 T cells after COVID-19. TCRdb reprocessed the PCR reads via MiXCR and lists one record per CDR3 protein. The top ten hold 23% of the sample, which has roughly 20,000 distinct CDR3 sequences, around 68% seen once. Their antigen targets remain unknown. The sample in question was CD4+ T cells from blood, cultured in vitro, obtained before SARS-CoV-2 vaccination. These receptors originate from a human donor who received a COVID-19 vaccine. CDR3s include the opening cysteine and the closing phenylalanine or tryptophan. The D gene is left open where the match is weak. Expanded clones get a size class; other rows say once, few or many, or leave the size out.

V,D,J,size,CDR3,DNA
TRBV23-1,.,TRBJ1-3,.,CASSQSWGNTIYF,TGCGCCAGCAGTCAATCGTGGGGGAACACCATATATTTT
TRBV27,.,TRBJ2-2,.,CASSLQGKNTGELFF,TGTGCCAGCAGTTTACAGGGAAAGAACACCGGGGAGCTGTTTTTT
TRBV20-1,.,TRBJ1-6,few,CSARDSRGNYNSPLHF,TGCAGTGCTAGAGATTCTCGGGGAAATTATAATTCACCCCTCCACTTT
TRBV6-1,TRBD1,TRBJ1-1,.,CASSRTGGNTEAFF,TGTGCCAGCAGTCGGACAGGGGGGAACACTGAAGCTTTCTTT
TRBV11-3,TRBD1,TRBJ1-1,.,CASSLLSGQGNTEAFF,TGTGCCAGCAGCTTATTATCGGGACAGGGGAACACTGAAGCTTTCTTT
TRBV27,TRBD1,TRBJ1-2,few,CASSLRRQGLYGYTF,TGTGCCAGCAGTTTACGTCGACAGGGTCTCTATGGCTACACCTTC
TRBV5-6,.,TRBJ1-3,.,CASSLPQGSGNTIYF,TGTGCCAGCAGCTTGCCCCAGGGCTCTGGAAACACCATATATTTT
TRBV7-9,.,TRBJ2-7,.,CASSSRGAYEQYF,TGTGCCAGCAGCTCCAGGGGCGCCTACGAGCAGTACTTC
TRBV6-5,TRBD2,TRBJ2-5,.,CASSSIPRAGARETQYF,TGTGCCAGCAGTTCCATCCCTAGAGCGGGGGCACGGGAGACCCAGTACTTC
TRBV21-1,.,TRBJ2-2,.,CASESGGARTGELFF,TGTGCCAGCGAGTCGGGGGGCGCGAGGACCGGGGAGCTGTTTTTT
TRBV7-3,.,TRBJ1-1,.,CASSLLQGTEAFF,TGTGCCAGCAGCTTACTCCAGGGGACTGAAGCTTTCTTT
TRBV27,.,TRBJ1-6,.,CASSLYSYNSPLHF,TGTGCCAGCAGTTTATACTCCTATAATTCACCCCTCCACTTT
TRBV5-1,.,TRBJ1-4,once,CASSLTRVANEKLFF,TGCGCCAGCAGCTTAACCAGGGTGGCTAATGAAAAACTGTTTTTT
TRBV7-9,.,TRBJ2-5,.,CASSLSSKADQETQYF,TGTGCCAGCAGCTTATCGTCAAAGGCAGACCAAGAGACCCAGTACTTC
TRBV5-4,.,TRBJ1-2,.,CASSLQLGQKDYGYTF,TGTGCCAGCAGCTTGCAGTTAGGGCAGAAGGACTATGGCTACACCTTC
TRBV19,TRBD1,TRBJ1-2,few,CASSIDRDRYYGYTF,TGTGCCAGTAGTATAGACCGGGACAGATACTATGGCTACACCTTC
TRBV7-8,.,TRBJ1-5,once,CASSLDENQPQHF,TGTGCCAGCAGCTTAGACGAGAATCAGCCCCAGCATTTT
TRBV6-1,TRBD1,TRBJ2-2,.,CASSHSRDRGELFF,TGTGCCAGCAGTCATTCCCGGGACAGGGGGGAGCTGTTTTTT
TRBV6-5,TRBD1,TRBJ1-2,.,CASSYSSGQGGSGYTF,TGTGCCAGCAGTTATTCGTCGGGACAGGGGGGTAGTGGCTACACCTTC
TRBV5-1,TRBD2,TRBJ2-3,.,CASSLAGLAGGPDTQYF,TGCGCCAGCAGCTTGGCGGGACTAGCGGGGGGGCCAGATACGCAGTATTTT
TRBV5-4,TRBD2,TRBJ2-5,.,CASTDRGGETQYF,TGTGCCAGCACCGATCGGGGGGGCGAGACCCAGTACTTC
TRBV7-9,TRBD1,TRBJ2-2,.,CASNSGTGGTGELFF,TGTGCCAGCAACTCCGGGACAGGGGGAACCGGGGAGCTGTTTTTT
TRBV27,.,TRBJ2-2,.,CASSLGRGRDTGELFF,TGTGCCAGCAGTTTAGGGCGGGGGCGAGACACCGGGGAGCTGTTTTTT
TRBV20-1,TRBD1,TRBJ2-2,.,CSAGRTGGARTGELFF,TGCAGTGCTGGACGGACAGGGGGCGCGAGAACCGGGGAGCTGTTTTTT
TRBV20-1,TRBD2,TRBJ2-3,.,CSAGTSANTDTQYF,TGCAGTGCTGGGACTAGCGCTAACACAGATACGCAGTATTTT
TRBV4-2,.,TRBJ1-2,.,CASSQDGQIYGYTF,TGTGCCAGCAGCCAAGATGGGCAGATCTATGGCTACACCTTC
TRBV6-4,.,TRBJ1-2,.,CASSRPRSGNYGYIF,TGTGCCAGCAGCCGACCTCGGTCAGGAAACTATGGCTACATCTTC
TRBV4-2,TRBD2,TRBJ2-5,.,CASSQDSGRGAQETQYF,TGTGCCAGCAGCCAAGATTCCGGGCGGGGGGCCCAAGAGACCCAGTACTTC
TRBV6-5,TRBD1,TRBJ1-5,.,CASSYPSDRGLGQPQHF,TGTGCCAGCAGTTACCCTTCCGACAGGGGGCTGGGTCAGCCCCAGCATTTT
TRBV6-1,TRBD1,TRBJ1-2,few,CASRAGTGAYYGYTF,TGTGCCAGCAGGGCCGGGACAGGGGCCTACTATGGCTACACCTTC
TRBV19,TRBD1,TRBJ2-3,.,CASSTTGGWGTDTQYF,TGTGCCAGTAGTACCACAGGGGGTTGGGGCACAGATACGCAGTATTTT
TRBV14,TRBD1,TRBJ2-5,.,CASSPSGQGLTQYF,TGTGCCAGCAGCCCCTCCGGACAGGGATTGACCCAGTACTTC
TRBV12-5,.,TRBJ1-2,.,CASGLVLSLVVNDGYTF,TGTGCTAGTGGTTTGGTACTATCCCTCGTGGTAAACGACGGCTACACCTTC
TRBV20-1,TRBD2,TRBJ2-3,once,CSARESSGGFTDTQYF,TGCAGTGCTAGAGAGAGTAGCGGGGGGTTCACAGATACGCAGTATTTT
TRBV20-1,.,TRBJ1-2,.,CSASRQGDGYTF,TGCAGTGCTAGTAGGCAGGGAGATGGCTACACCTTC
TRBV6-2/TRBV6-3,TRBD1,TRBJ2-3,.,CASSYGDRVSDTQYF,TGTGCCAGCAGTTACGGGGACAGGGTTTCAGATACGCAGTATTTT
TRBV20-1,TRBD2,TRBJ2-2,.,CSARDLGLAGIYTGELFF,TGCAGTGCTAGAGATTTGGGACTAGCGGGGATTTACACCGGGGAGCTGTTTTTT
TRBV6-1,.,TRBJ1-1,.,CASSGDAGPMNTEAFF,TGTGCCAGCAGTGGGGACGCAGGGCCCATGAACACTGAAGCTTTCTTT
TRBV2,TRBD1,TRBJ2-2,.,CASSSDREDTGELFF,TGTGCCAGCAGTTCGGACAGGGAAGACACCGGGGAGCTGTTTTTT
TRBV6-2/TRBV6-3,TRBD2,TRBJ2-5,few,CASSYGGLEGQTQYF,TGTGCCAGCAGTTACGGCGGACTAGAGGGGCAGACCCAGTACTTC
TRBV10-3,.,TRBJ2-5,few,CAISERGEGGKETQYF,TGTGCCATCAGTGAGCGCGGAGAGGGGGGCAAGGAGACCCAGTACTTC
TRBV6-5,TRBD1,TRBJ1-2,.,CASSYRDRGYGYTF,TGTGCCAGCAGTTACAGAGACAGGGGCTATGGCTACACCTTC
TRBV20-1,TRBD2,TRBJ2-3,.,CSAPSNGGGTDTQYF,TGCAGTGCTCCCTCTAATGGGGGGGGCACAGATACGCAGTATTTT
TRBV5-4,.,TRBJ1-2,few,CASSHPLGEPGYTF,TGTGCCAGCAGCCATCCTCTGGGGGAGCCGGGCTACACCTTC
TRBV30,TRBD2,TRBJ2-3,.,CAWSDPIRTSRTDTQYF,TGTGCCTGGAGCGACCCAATAAGGACTAGCCGCACAGATACGCAGTATTTT
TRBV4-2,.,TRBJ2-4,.,CASSQGLAKNIQYF,TGTGCCAGCAGCCAAGGTCTAGCCAAAAACATTCAGTACTTC
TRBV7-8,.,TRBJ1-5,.,CASSQDLRQPQHF,TGTGCCAGCAGCCAGGATCTGAGGCAGCCCCAGCATTTT
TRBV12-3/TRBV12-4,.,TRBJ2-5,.,CASSLREASETQYF,TGTGCCAGCAGTTTACGTGAGGCGTCTGAGACCCAGTACTTC